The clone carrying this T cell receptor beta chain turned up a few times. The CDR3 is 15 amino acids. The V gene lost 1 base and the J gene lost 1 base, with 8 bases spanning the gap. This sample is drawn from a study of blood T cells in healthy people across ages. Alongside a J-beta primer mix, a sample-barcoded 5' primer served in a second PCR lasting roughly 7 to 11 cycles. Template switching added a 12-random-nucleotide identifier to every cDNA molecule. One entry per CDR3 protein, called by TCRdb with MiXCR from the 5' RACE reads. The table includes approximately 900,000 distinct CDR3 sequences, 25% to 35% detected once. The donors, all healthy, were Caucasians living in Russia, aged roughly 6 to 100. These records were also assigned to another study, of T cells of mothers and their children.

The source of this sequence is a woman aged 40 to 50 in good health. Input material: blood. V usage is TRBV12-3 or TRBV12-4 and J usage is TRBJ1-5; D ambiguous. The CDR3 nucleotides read TGTGCCAGCAGTTTAGGGGATGTCAGCAATCAGCCCCAGCATTTT. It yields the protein CASSLGDVSNQPQHF.